What follows are 27 T cell receptor beta chains derived from one specimen sequenced in a study of blood T cell repertoires in COVID-19. The protocol was immunoSEQ multiplex PCR, while the TCRdb copy is restricted to in-frame clones and leaves out a portion. The table shows over 250,000 clones, with around 89% occurring only once. Sample: peripheral blood. The source is a woman aged 60 to 75 with acute or convalescent COVID-19.

V is TRBV4-2 and J is TRBJ1-3; D remains ambiguous. The CDR3 runs to 15 residues. CDR1 is LGHNA and CDR2 is YNFKEQ in the germline V gene. V shed 0 bases and J shed 0 bases, with 6 bases lying between them. The CDR3 loop is CASSQEPGSGNTIYF. Here the CDR3 DNA reads TGTGCCAGCAGCCAAGAGCCCGGCTCTGGAAACACCATATATTTT.

This chain connects TRBV4-1 to TRBJ1-4; the D gene is possibly TRBD1 (5 bases). The CDR3 runs to 14 residues. CDR1 is MGHRA, CDR2 YSYEKL, per germline. Trimming shortened V by 1 base and J by 8 bases, and 11 bases separated the two germline ends. The CDR3 spells CASSQGLGVEKLFF. DNA of the CDR3: TGCGCCAGCAGCCAAGGTTTAGGGGTGGAAAAACTGTTTTTT.

The J gene is TRBJ2-6, the V gene TRBV5-1; a possible D gene is TRBD1 (6 bases). Germline V gives CDR1 SGHRS, CDR2 YFSETQ. V gave up 0 bases and J gave up 0 bases, with 13 bases separating them. This CDR3 is built from 18 residues. The CDR3 sequence is CASSLGGWTDSGANVLTF. In DNA form, the CDR3 reads TGCGCCAGCAGCTTGGGGGGTTGGACAGACTCTGGGGCCAACGTCCTGACTTTC. Full variable domain (outside the CDR3, taken from reference TRBV5-1 and TRBJ2-6): KAGVTQTPRYLIKTRGQQVTLSCSPISGHRSVSWYQQTPGQGLQFLFEYFSETQRNKGNFPGRFSGRQFSNSRSEMNVSTLELGDSALYLCASSLGGWTDSGANVLTFGAGSRLTVL.

This chain joins TRBV6-2 or TRBV6-3 and TRBJ2-5; 7 bases match TRBD2. CDR1 MNHEY and CDR2 SVGEGT come from the germline V gene. Trimming removed 5 bases from V and 5 bases from J; junction bases left unmatched: 11. The CDR3 sequence is 15 residues long. The CDR3 DNA reads as TGTGCCAGCAGTCCCCTAGGGACTACTTTCGAGACCCAGTACTTC. Amino acid sequence: CASSPLGTTFETQYF.

This chain joins TRBV5-8 and TRBJ2-1; 14 positions match TRBD2. J gave up 8 bases and V 0 bases, and 1 base lay outside the gene matches. CDR3 length equals 15 residues. CDR1 SGHTS and CDR2 YDEGEE come from the germline V gene. As DNA, the CDR3 is TGTGCCAGCAGCTTGGGGACTAGCGGGAGGTATGAGCAGTTCTTC. Protein sequence: CASSLGTSGRYEQFF.

The rearrangement uses TRBV5-4 and TRBJ1-1, with 7 bases identical to TRBD1. V was clipped by 5 bases and J by 7 bases; unmatched bases: 5. CDR3 length: 12 amino acids. Germline CDR1 and CDR2: SGHNT and YYREEE (reference sequence). The DNA of the CDR3 is TGTGCCAGCAGTGTTAGACAGGGTGAAGCTTTCTTT. The encoded protein is CASSVRQGEAFF. The variable domain in full, with the rest retrieved from reference TRBV5-4 and TRBJ1-1, is ETGVTQSPTHLIKTRGQQVTLRCSSQSGHNTVSWYQQALGQGPQFIFQYYREEENGRGNFPPRFSGLQFPNYSSELNVNALELDDSALYLCASSVRQGEAFFGQGTRLTVV.

The chain carries TRBV3-1 (or the pseudogene TRBV3-2) and TRBJ2-1; the D gene is possibly TRBD1 (5 bases). V was pared by 4 bases and J by 6 bases, with 16 bases between. CDR3 size: 15 residues. Germline V gives CDR1 LGHDT, CDR2 YNNKEL (reference sequence). CDR3 region: CASSPQGFLINEQFF. In DNA form, the CDR3 reads TGTGCCAGCAGCCCGCAGGGCTTTCTAATCAATGAGCAGTTCTTC.

The chain employs TRBV3-1 (or the pseudogene TRBV3-2) and TRBJ2-1; no clear D. Germline V gene lookup returns CDR1 LGHDT and CDR2 YNNKEL (reference sequence). There are 16 residues in the CDR3. The ends were cut back, 1 base at V and 1 base at J, with 11 bases in the middle. Written as DNA, the CDR3 is TGTGCCAGCAGCCAAGTTGAGGTACGGTCCTACAATGAGCAGTTCTTC. Protein sequence: CASSQVEVRSYNEQFF.

This clone appeared a single time. This sequence joins TRBV5-1 and TRBJ2-7, with no clear D. The ends were cut back, 2 bases at V and 1 base at J, with 10 bases in the middle. The CDR3 has 14 residues. CDR1 SGHRS and CDR2 YFSETQ come from the germline V gene. CDR3 sequence (DNA): TGCGCCAGCAGCTTCTTGGCCGGGTCCTACGAGCAGTACTTC. Its protein product is CASSFLAGSYEQYF.

The chain links TRBV7-3 to TRBJ2-7; 7 bases agree with TRBD1. Per germline, CDR1 SGHTA and CDR2 FQGTGA. With V trimmed by 6 bases and J by 0 bases, 5 bases remained unmatched. The CDR3 spans 14 residues. The CDR3 DNA reads as TGTGCCAGCAGGATGACAGGGAGCTCCTACGAGCAGTACTTC. The encoded protein is CASRMTGSSYEQYF.

The rearrangement uses TRBV5-4 and TRBJ1-4; TRBD1 might be the D (6 bases). CDR3 size: 14 residues. CDR1 is SGHNT, CDR2 YYREEE, per germline (reference sequence). The V end was cut by 4 bases, the J end by 5 bases, with 12 bases between. The DNA of the CDR3 is TGTGCCAGCAGCACCCGGGACACCAATGAAAAACTGTTTTTT. Encoded protein: CASSTRDTNEKLFF.

V and J are TRBV5-4 and TRBJ1-4; TRBD1 agrees at 8 bases. The germline CDR1 and CDR2 sequences are SGHNT and YYREEE (reference sequence). CDR3 length: 16 residues. V lost 2 bases, J lost 0 bases, and 3 bases stayed unmatched. CDR3 residues: CASSFGQGSTNEKLFF. CDR3 bases: TGTGCCAGCAGCTTTGGACAGGGATCAACTAATGAAAAACTGTTTTTT.

CDR3 DNA: TGTGCCAGCAGCTCCCGGGAGACCACTGAAGCTTTCTTT. This encodes CASSSRETTEAFF. This chain joins TRBV11-1 and TRBJ1-1; D is unclear. Trimming pared 4 bases from V and 4 bases from J, leaving 10 bases between. This CDR3 contains 13 residues. CDR1 is SGHAT, CDR2 FQDESV, per germline (reference sequence).

The chain joins TRBV19 to TRBJ1-1; TRBD1 matches 7 bases. The germline gives CDR1 LNHDA, CDR2 SQIVND (reference sequence). V shed 5 bases, J shed 5 bases, and the junction held 11 bases outside the gene matches. The CDR3 is 15 amino acids. DNA of the CDR3: TGTGCCAGTAGTTCAGGGGGGACCGGCGGAACTGAAGCTTTCTTT. Translating it yields CASSSGGTGGTEAFF. The full variable domain, its missing parts supplied by reference TRBV19 and TRBJ1-1, is DGGITQSPKYLFRKEGQNVTLSCEQNLNHDAMYWYRQDPGQGLRLIYYSQIVNDFQKGDIAEGYSVSREKKESFPLTVTSAQKNPTAFYLCASSSGGTGGTEAFFGQGTRLTVV.

V is TRBV6-2 or TRBV6-3 and J is TRBJ1-3; TRBD1 matches 8 bases. Germline V gene data show CDR1 as MNHEY and CDR2 as SVGEGT. The CDR3 covers 16 residues. V trimming: 4 bases; J trimming: 0 bases; junction bases outside the gene matches: 5. The CDR3 sequence is CASSSPGQVSGNTIYF. The DNA of the CDR3 is TGTGCCAGCAGTTCGCCGGGACAGGTCTCTGGAAACACCATATATTTT.

This sequence joins TRBV4-3 and TRBJ2-7; D gene unclear. The germline CDR1 and CDR2 sequences are LGHNA and YSLEER. The CDR3 spans 15 residues. Trimming shortened V by 0 bases and J by 1 base, and 10 bases separated the two germline ends. CDR3 amino acids: CASSQDYRVSYEQYF. The CDR3 coding sequence is TGCGCCAGCAGCCAAGATTATCGAGTTTCCTACGAGCAGTACTTC.

The chain combines TRBV5-1 with TRBJ2-5; maybe TRBD1 (6 bases). This CDR3 is 12 amino acids long. Germline V CDR1 and CDR2: SGHRS, YFSETQ. V was pared by 1 base and J by 5 bases, with 6 bases between. This CDR3 reads CASSLRGETQYF. The CDR3 nucleotides read TGCGCCAGCAGCTTGAGGGGGGAGACCCAGTACTTC.

The J gene is TRBJ1-2, the V gene TRBV5-1, with 7 bases fitting TRBD1. Trimming took 0 bases from V and 5 from J; bases not matched to a gene: 13. CDR1 and CDR2 from the germline V gene are SGHRS and YFSETQ. This CDR3 is built from 17 residues. CDR3 in amino acids: CASSLGQGRGTGYGYTF. CDR3 nucleotide sequence: TGCGCCAGCAGCTTGGGACAGGGAAGAGGCACGGGGTATGGCTACACCTTC.

The chain joins TRBV19 to TRBJ1-5; 8 bases are shared with TRBD1. This CDR3 contains 13 residues. V lost 9 bases to trimming and J lost 4 bases; unmatched junction nucleotides: 5. Germline V gene data show CDR1 as LNHDA and CDR2 as SQIVND (reference sequence). The CDR3 DNA reads TGTGCCAGCGGGACAGGAAAGAATCAGCCCCAGCATTTT. Its translation: CASGTGKNQPQHF.

The gene calls are TRBV7-8 and TRBJ2-2; D may be TRBD2 (7 bases). The germline V gene has CDR1 SGHVS and CDR2 FQNEAQ. V was shortened by 6 bases and J by 4 bases, with 18 bases between the two germline ends. This CDR3 region has 16 residues. CDR3 region: CASSTLGGQGTGELFF. The CDR3 DNA follows: TGTGCCAGCAGTACATTGGGGGGGCAAGGCACCGGGGAGCTGTTTTTT. Full variable domain (remainder filled in from reference TRBV7-8 and TRBJ2-2): GAGVSQSPRYKVAKRGQDVALRCDPISGHVSLFWYQQALGQGPEFLTYFQNEAQLDKSGLPSDRFFAERPEGSVSTLKIQRTQQEDSAVYLCASSTLGGQGTGELFFGEGSRLTVL.

For the CDR3, the DNA is TGTGCCAGTAGTATTGACAAGGAATGGTCTGCCCTCCACTTT. Translated, it gives CASSIDKEWSALHF. The chain has TRBV19 and TRBJ1-6; the D is unclear. This CDR3 contains 14 residues. Germline-derived CDR1 and CDR2 are LNHDA and SQIVND (reference sequence). The V end was cut by 3 bases, the J end by 14 bases, with 17 bases between.

The CDR3 DNA reads TGTGCCATGCCGGGACAGGGGGCCTACGAGCAGTACTTC. Translated: CAMPGQGAYEQYF. This chain connects TRBV21-1 to TRBJ2-7; the table's D call of TRBD1 was not tested on the DNA. TRBV21-1 is flagged as a pseudogene. This CDR3 comprises 13 residues.

The chain has TRBV11-2 and TRBJ2-5, with TRBD2 identical over 9 bases. From germline, CDR1 is SGHAT and CDR2 FQNNGV. Germline trimming cut 5 bases from V and 1 base from J; bases unmatched to any gene: 8. CDR3 size: 16 residues. In DNA form, the CDR3 reads TGTGCCAGCAGCCGGGGTGCGGGGGGGCTCCAAGAGACCCAGTACTTC. Protein product: CASSRGAGGLQETQYF.

The chain is built from TRBV9 and TRBJ2-3, with a weak D call TRBD2 (6 bases). The CDR3 runs to 15 residues. Trimming took off 1 base at V and 1 base at J, with 10 bases between the two ends. From germline, CDR1 is SGDLS and CDR2 YYNGEE. This chain's CDR3 is CASSVRTSRTDTQYF. DNA of the CDR3: TGTGCCAGCAGCGTACGAACTAGCCGCACAGATACGCAGTATTTT.

V and J are TRBV29-1 and TRBJ1-5; 9 bases line up with TRBD1. The germline V gene encodes CDR1 SQVTM and CDR2 ANQGSEA. Trimming at V came to 5 bases and at J to 2 bases, leaving 4 bases not matched to a gene. This CDR3 spans 14 amino acids. The CDR3 here is CSVTGGSGNQPQHF. DNA for the CDR3: TGCAGCGTTACAGGGGGCAGTGGCAATCAGCCCCAGCATTTT.

J is TRBJ2-3 and V is TRBV7-6; 8 bases are shared with TRBD2. Germline assignment: CDR1 SGHVS and CDR2 FNYEAQ. Trimming at V came to 5 bases and at J to 1 base, leaving 5 bases not matched to a gene. The CDR3 is 15 amino acids. The CDR3 bases are TGTGCCAGCAGCCCGGGGGGGAGCGGCACAGATACGCAGTATTTT. Translating gives CASSPGGSGTDTQYF.

V and J are TRBV4-1 and TRBJ1-4; D is unresolved. CDR3 length equals 16 residues. Germline V lookup: CDR1 MGHRA, CDR2 YSYEKL. The germline V and J ends were trimmed by 0 bases and 4 bases, with 12 bases remaining between them. The CDR3 region is CASSQDRGLINEKLFF. CDR3 DNA sequence: TGCGCCAGCAGCCAAGATAGAGGACTCATTAATGAAAAACTGTTTTTT.